What follows are 17 T cell receptor beta chains derived from one specimen sequenced in a study of blood T cell repertoires in COVID-19 (dated by TCRdb to 2019 to 2021). Libraries were constructed by the immunoSEQ multiplex PCR assay. Imported from immuneACCESS, the table was reduced by TCRdb to in-frame sequences with V and J called. These copies leave out some clones; in studies compared against another copy, an unresolved V gene accounts for under half, and the cause of the remainder is not known. The sample has about 180,000 clones on record, about four fifths of them singletons. In total, the top ten clones hold approximately 8% of the sample. The sequencing input was peripheral blood. All receptors come from a woman in her 70s with COVID-19, enrolled during active disease.

The chain uses TRBV7-9 and TRBJ1-2; possibly TRBD1 for D (6 bases). The CDR3 runs to 12 residues. Trimming stripped 5 bases from V and 13 bases from J, with 17 bases between. Per the germline V gene, CDR1 is SEHNR and CDR2 is FQNEAQ (reference sequence). The CDR3 spells CASSPFEGGVTF. Here the CDR3 DNA reads TGTGCCAGCAGCCCGTTTGAAGGGGGAGTCACCTTC.

The chain is built from TRBV9 and TRBJ2-1; 11 nucleotides line up with TRBD1. The CDR3 contains 15 residues. The germline V gene has CDR1 SGDLS and CDR2 YYNGEE. J was trimmed by 6 bases and V by 3 bases; bases with no gene match: 5. The CDR3 region is CASSALGQGANEQFF. CDR3 bases: TGTGCCAGCAGCGCCCTCGGACAGGGGGCCAATGAGCAGTTCTTC.

This clone was seen once. The V gene is TRBV27, the J gene TRBJ1-2; D possibly corresponds to TRBD1 (5 bases). CDR1 and CDR2 (germline): MNHEY, SMNVEV (reference sequence). CDR3 length: 12 residues. With 8 bases removed from V and 12 bases from J, the gap between germline ends came to 19 bases. CDR3: CASGLGAKSNTF. The DNA of the CDR3 is TGTGCCAGCGGGTTAGGGGCAAAAAGCAACACCTTC.

This chain joins TRBV6-5 and TRBJ2-7; TRBD2 aligns across 8 bases. Germline assignment: CDR1 MNHEY and CDR2 SVGAGI. V trimming: 4 bases; J trimming: 4 bases; junction bases outside the gene matches: 6. CDR3 size: 14 residues. CDR3 sequence (DNA): TGTGCCAGCAGTTCCCCGGGAGGGTGGTACGAGCAGTACTTC. As protein: CASSSPGGWYEQYF.

The rearrangement joins TRBV7-2 to TRBJ2-7, with 8 positions matching TRBD2. This CDR3 is 18 amino acids long. Germline trimming cut 0 bases from V and 7 bases from J; bases unmatched to any gene: 17. Germline-derived CDR1 and CDR2 are SGHTA and FQGNSA. CDR3 sequence: CASSLASTGGPIVHEQYF. CDR3 DNA: TGTGCCAGCAGCTTAGCTTCGACGGGAGGGCCAATTGTTCATGAGCAGTACTTC.

The gene calls are TRBV5-4 and TRBJ2-1; TRBD2 matches at 11 bases. Germline V gene lookup returns CDR1 SGHNT and CDR2 YYREEE (reference sequence). Unmatched junction bases numbered 8, after V lost 5 bases and J lost 4 bases. CDR3 size: 16 residues. The CDR3 protein is CASRLGGTSGYNEQFF. The CDR3 DNA follows: TGTGCCAGCAGGCTGGGTGGGACTAGCGGTTACAATGAGCAGTTCTTC. The whole variable domain, remainder taken from reference TRBV5-4 and TRBJ2-1, is ETGVTQSPTHLIKTRGQQVTLRCSSQSGHNTVSWYQQALGQGPQFIFQYYREEENGRGNFPPRFSGLQFPNYSSELNVNALELDDSALYLCASRLGGTSGYNEQFFGPGTRLTVL.

The CDR3 loop is CASRTATREGNQPQHF. As DNA, the CDR3 is TGTGCCAGTAGGACCGCGACAAGGGAGGGGAATCAGCCCCAGCATTTT. The chain employs TRBV19 and TRBJ1-5, with D tentatively TRBD1 (5 bases). The ends were cut back, 6 bases at V and 4 bases at J, with 19 bases in the middle. The CDR3 contains 16 residues. The germline V gene has CDR1 LNHDA and CDR2 SQIVND (reference sequence). Drawing the rest from reference TRBV19 and TRBJ1-5, the complete variable domain is DGGITQSPKYLFRKEGQNVTLSCEQNLNHDAMYWYRQDPGQGLRLIYYSQIVNDFQKGDIAEGYSVSREKKESFPLTVTSAQKNPTAFYLCASRTATREGNQPQHFGDGTRLSIL.

The gene calls are TRBV6-1 and TRBJ2-3; 7 bases match TRBD2. The ends lost 8 bases at V and 0 bases at J; junction bases unmatched: 8. Germline V gives CDR1 MNHNS, CDR2 SASEGT. The length of the CDR3 is 15 residues. CDR3 protein: CASYFGGDSTDTQYF. The CDR3 coding sequence is TGTGCCAGCTACTTTGGGGGGGATAGCACAGATACGCAGTATTTT.

The rearrangement links TRBV6-5 to TRBJ2-7; D perhaps matches TRBD1 (6 bases). V lost 0 bases to trimming and J lost 2 bases, with 14 bases between them. CDR1 is MNHEY and CDR2 is SVGAGI in the germline V gene. The CDR3 runs to 16 residues. The CDR3 spells CASSYSRLAGAYEQYF. In DNA form, the CDR3 reads TGTGCCAGCAGTTACTCGAGATTAGCAGGGGCCTACGAGCAGTACTTC.

The J gene is TRBJ2-7, the V gene TRBV24-1, with 9 bases lining up with TRBD1. The germline gives CDR1 KGHDR, CDR2 SFDVKD. The CDR3 has 13 amino acids. Trimming took 10 bases from V and 5 from J; bases not matched to a gene: 8. CDR3: CATGTGNGDEQYF. The CDR3 bases are TGTGCCACAGGGACAGGGAATGGCGACGAGCAGTACTTC.

A few counts support this clone. The chain is built from TRBV5-8 and TRBJ2-5, with D possibly TRBD2 on 5 matching bases. Trimming took off 0 bases at V and 4 bases at J, with 13 bases between the two ends. This CDR3 is 15 amino acids long. CDR1 is SGHTS and CDR2 is YDEGEE in the germline V gene. CDR3 sequence reads: CASSLAPGMLETQYF. The CDR3, as DNA: TGTGCCAGCAGCTTGGCCCCGGGGATGCTAGAGACCCAGTACTTC.

The chain joins TRBV7-2 to TRBJ2-3, with TRBD2 matching over 10 bases. Germline loops: CDR1 SGHTA, CDR2 FQGNSA. J gave up 5 bases and V 0 bases, and 5 bases lay outside the gene matches. The CDR3 totals 16 residues. In DNA form, the CDR3 reads TGTGCCAGCAGCTTAGCGATCCTAGCGGGAGTAGATACGCAGTATTTT. This gives the protein CASSLAILAGVDTQYF.

The chain couples TRBV11-3 to TRBJ2-1, with a tentative D call TRBD2 (6 bases). This CDR3 spans 14 amino acids. In germline, CDR1 is SGHNT, CDR2 YENEEA. V shed 3 bases and J shed 8 bases, with 14 bases lying between them. The CDR3 is CASSFGLMGDEQFF. The DNA of the CDR3 is TGTGCCAGCAGCTTTGGACTAATGGGCGATGAGCAGTTCTTC.

The chain is built from TRBV11-3 and TRBJ2-1, with D possibly matching TRBD2 (5 bases). CDR3 length: 12 residues. Trimming took off 3 bases at V and 7 bases at J, with 7 bases between the two ends. CDR1 and CDR2 (germline): SGHNT, YENEEA. This chain's CDR3 is CASSLRVNEQFF. The CDR3 DNA follows: TGTGCCAGCAGCTTGAGGGTGAATGAGCAGTTCTTC.

The rearrangement joins TRBV2 to TRBJ2-5; possible D gene TRBD2, 6 bases. Germline CDR1 is SNHLY and CDR2 is FYNNEI. Trimming took off 6 bases at V and 4 bases at J, with 21 bases between the two ends. This CDR3 is built from 16 residues. The CDR3 coding sequence is TGTGCCAGCAGAGGCGGACGGGCGGGAAAGGGAGAGACCCAGTACTTC. It yields the protein CASRGGRAGKGETQYF.

This clone was observed a single time. The V and J genes are TRBV19 and TRBJ1-1; 7 positions agree with TRBD1. J was trimmed by 6 bases and V by 5 bases; bases with no gene match: 9. CDR1 is LNHDA and CDR2 is SQIVND in the germline V gene (reference sequence). The CDR3 runs to 14 residues. The CDR3 protein is CASSAGQERAEAFF. CDR3 coding DNA: TGTGCCAGTAGTGCCGGACAGGAAAGGGCTGAAGCTTTCTTT. Supplemented by reference TRBV19 and TRBJ1-1, the full variable domain reads DGGITQSPKYLFRKEGQNVTLSCEQNLNHDAMYWYRQDPGQGLRLIYYSQIVNDFQKGDIAEGYSVSREKKESFPLTVTSAQKNPTAFYLCASSAGQERAEAFFGQGTRLTVV.

The V call is TRBV6-5, the J call TRBJ2-5; D not certain. Trimming took off 0 bases at V and 5 bases at J, with 10 bases between the two ends. There are 14 residues in the CDR3. The V gene's germline CDR1 is MNHEY and CDR2 SVGAGI. The CDR3, as DNA: TGTGCCAGCAGTTACTCACCCCATGGCGAGACCCAGTACTTC. Protein product: CASSYSPHGETQYF.